This T cell receptor (beta chain) stems from a study of glioma-infiltrating T cells. Study-wide background: Blood libraries targeted about 4.5- to 11-fold coverage of about a million T cells.

Study-wide findings and caveats: Gliomas, especially low-grade, showed above-expected tissue-blood divergence; non-neoplastic patients showed below.

The germline CDR1 and CDR2 sequences are LGHNA and YSLEER. CDR3 size: 17 residues. V lost 1 base, J lost 1 base, and 5 bases stayed unmatched. The iRepertoire nested amplicon-rescue multiplex PCR amplified TCR alpha and beta CDR3s from RNA. TCRdb redid the calling of the multiplex PCR reads with MiXCR, one entry per CDR3 protein. The sample has a few hundred thousand distinct CDR3 sequences; 41% are singletons. This clonotype appeared a few times. Its antigen is not identified. The gene calls are TRBV4-3 and TRBJ2-3, with 10 bases that match TRBD2. The clonotype comes from a human donor with low-grade glioma or glioblastoma, undergoing nonglioma brain surgery, or in good health (not recorded which). Sequencing was done on a sample of glioma tissue, nonneoplastic brain tissue, or PBMCs (not recorded which). DNA of the CDR3: TGCGCCAGCAGCCAAGGTCGGACTAGCGGCCGCACAGATACGCAGTATTTT. Protein: CASSQGRTSGRTDTQYF.